There are a few counts of the clone carrying this T cell receptor beta chain. The antigen is unknown. Sequencing relied on immunoSEQ assay v3.0, run at survey level. Repertoires were generated with immunoSEQ multiplex PCR, while TCRdb's copy carries only in-frame clones and drops some. The sample lists about 21,000 clones, roughly 76% occurring once. The data were obtained in a study of long-term antiretroviral therapy in people with HIV. General observations from the study: In samples taken after ART, diversity increased but remained below transplant donor control levels.

This CDR3 has 16 amino acids. V lost 0 bases, J lost 1 base, and 11 bases lay in between. Per the germline V gene, CDR1 is MNHEY and CDR2 is SMNVEV (reference sequence). Specimens carried 1-10 million cryopreserved PBMC before DNA extraction. The origin of this receptor is a woman aged 35 to 49 with HIV. The chain carries TRBV27 and TRBJ2-3; possibly TRBD1 or TRBD2 for D (6 bases each). The specimen was unsorted PBMCs, collected approximately 1.8 years before starting antiretroviral therapy. CDR3 sequence reads: CASSLSLGGRTDTQYF. The CDR3 region has the DNA TGTGCCAGCAGTTTATCTCTCGGGGGCCGCACAGATACGCAGTATTTT.